This T cell receptor beta chain was identified during a study of circulating and synovial CD4+ cells in juvenile arthritis. Regarding the study as a whole: Compared with bulk blood, circulating pathogenic-like lymphocytes shared substantially more CDR3 sequences with synovial T cells. The pathogenic-like versus bulk T cell difference escaped Vbeta family analysis. Some such blood samples were as oligoclonal as synovium. CPL and bulk CD4 samples differed at least tenfold in T cell genomes.

On this clone itself: Antigen unknown.

The protocol was immunoSEQ multiplex PCR, while the TCRdb copy is restricted to in-frame clones and leaves out a portion. The repertoire holds approximately 36,000 clones, with approximately 94% as singletons. V shed 5 bases and J 2 bases; nucleotides not matched to a gene: 4. This CDR3 is 16 amino acids long. Germline lookup yields CDR1 MGHDK and CDR2 SYGVNS. Source material: CD4+ T cells from blood. The chain couples TRBV25-1 to TRBJ2-3; TRBD2 matches at 13 bases. The source of this sequence is a human donor with juvenile idiopathic arthritis. CDR3 nucleotides: TGTGCCAGCAGTAAGGGACTAGCGGGGCACACAGATACGCAGTATTTT. Its protein is CASSKGLAGHTDTQYF.